One sample yielded the 7 T cell receptor beta chains listed below, sequenced in a study of cytomegalovirus exposure and HLA in healthy donors. PCR involved 60 Vbeta and 13 Jbeta primers. Measured with immunoSEQ multiplex PCR; TCRdb has only the in-frame clones, and not every one. The sample consists of over 70,000 clones, around 82% of them appearing once. Source material: PBMCs. The origin of the receptors is a man between 18 and 29 years old in good health and CMV-seronegative.

The J gene is TRBJ1-4, the V gene TRBV4-2, with 9 bases matching TRBD1. Trimming at V came to 4 bases and at J to 7 bases, leaving 4 bases not matched to a gene. CDR1 and CDR2 from the germline V gene are LGHNA and YNFKEQ. The CDR3 consists of 14 residues. The CDR3 coding sequence is TGTGCCAGCAGCCCTCGGACAGGGGTTGAAAAACTGTTTTTT. Translated: CASSPRTGVEKLFF.

V usage is TRBV18 and J usage is TRBJ1-5; 8 nucleotides align to TRBD1. CDR1 is KGHSH, CDR2 LQKENI, per germline. This CDR3 contains 14 residues. With V trimmed by 6 bases and J by 7 bases, 8 bases remained unmatched. Here the CDR3 reads CASSNNRGSQPQHF. The CDR3 DNA reads as TGTGCCAGCTCGAATAACAGGGGGAGCCAGCCCCAGCATTTT.

The chain has TRBV6-1 and TRBJ2-1, with a possible D match to TRBD2 (5 bases). Trimming removed 3 bases at V and 9 bases at J, with 9 bases between. Germline CDR1 is MNHNS and CDR2 is SASEGT. This CDR3 region has 12 residues. CDR3 sequence reads: CASSDLASEQFF. DNA for the CDR3: TGTGCCAGCAGTGATCTAGCCAGTGAGCAGTTCTTC.

This CDR3 is CASSGPGGGPPPYNEQFF. The CDR3 DNA follows: TGTGCCAGCAGTGGCCCCGGCGGGGGCCCCCCGCCCTACAATGAGCAGTTCTTC. The chain combines TRBV2 with TRBJ2-1, with D maybe TRBD2 (7 bases). Germline V gene sequence: CDR1 SNHLY, CDR2 FYNNEI. The CDR3 consists of 18 residues. V was pared by 4 bases and J by 2 bases, with 21 bases between. Full variable domain (remainder filled in from reference TRBV2 and TRBJ2-1): EPEVTQTPSHQVTQMGQEVILRCVPISNHLYFYWYRQILGQKVEFLVSFYNNEISEKSEIFDDQFSVERPDGSNFTLKIRSTKLEDSAMYFCASSGPGGGPPPYNEQFFGPGTRLTVL.

The chain couples TRBV6-1 to TRBJ1-2; 8 bases agree with TRBD1. The length of the CDR3 is 15 residues. CDR1 and CDR2 (germline): MNHNS, SASEGT. V was clipped by 2 bases and J by 4 bases; unmatched bases: 6. Here the CDR3 reads CASSEMGQVLYGYTF. The CDR3 DNA reads as TGTGCCAGCAGTGAAATGGGACAGGTCCTCTATGGCTACACCTTC.

The chain joins TRBV10-1 to TRBJ2-7; 12 bases map to TRBD2. The CDR3 spans 16 residues. V dropped 0 bases and J dropped 4; count of bases not matched to a gene: 4. In germline, CDR1 is WNHNN, CDR2 SYGVQD (reference sequence). The DNA for the CDR3 is TGCGCCAGCAGTGAGTCTCCTAGCGGGGGGGTATACGAGCAGTACTTC. It encodes CASSESPSGGVYEQYF.

This rearrangement joins TRBV18 to TRBJ2-7, with D perhaps TRBD1 (6 bases). This CDR3 is built from 15 residues. CDR1 is KGHSH, CDR2 LQKENI, per germline. Deletions cut 6 bases from V and 1 base from J, with 16 bases between. This chain's CDR3 is CASSWGQGKSYEQYF. The CDR3 coding sequence is TGTGCCAGCTCTTGGGGGCAGGGAAAATCCTACGAGCAGTACTTC.